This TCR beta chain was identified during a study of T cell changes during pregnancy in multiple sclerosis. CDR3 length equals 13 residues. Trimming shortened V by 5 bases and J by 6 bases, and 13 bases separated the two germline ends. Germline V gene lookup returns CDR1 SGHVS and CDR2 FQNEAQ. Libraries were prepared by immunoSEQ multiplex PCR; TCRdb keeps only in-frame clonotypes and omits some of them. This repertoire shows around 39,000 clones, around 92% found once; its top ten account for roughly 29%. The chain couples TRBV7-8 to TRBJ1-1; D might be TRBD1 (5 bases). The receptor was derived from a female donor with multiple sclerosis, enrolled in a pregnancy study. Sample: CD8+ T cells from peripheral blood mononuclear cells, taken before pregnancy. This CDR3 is CASSAAWGAEAFF. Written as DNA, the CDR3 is TGTGCCAGCAGCGCGGCCTGGGGCGCTGAAGCTTTCTTT.